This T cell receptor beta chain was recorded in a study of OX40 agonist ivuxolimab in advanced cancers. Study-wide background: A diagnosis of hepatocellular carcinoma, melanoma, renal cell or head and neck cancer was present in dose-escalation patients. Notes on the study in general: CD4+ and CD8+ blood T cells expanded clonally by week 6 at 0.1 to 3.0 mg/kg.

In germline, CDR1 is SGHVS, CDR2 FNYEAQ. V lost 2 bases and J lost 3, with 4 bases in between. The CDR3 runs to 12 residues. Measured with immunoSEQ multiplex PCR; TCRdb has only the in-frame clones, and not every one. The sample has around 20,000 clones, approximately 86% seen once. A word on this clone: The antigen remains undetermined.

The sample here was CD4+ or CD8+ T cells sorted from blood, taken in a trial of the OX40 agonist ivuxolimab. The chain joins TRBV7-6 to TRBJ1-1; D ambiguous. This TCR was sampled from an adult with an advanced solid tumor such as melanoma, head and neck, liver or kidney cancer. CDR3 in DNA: TGTGCCAGCAGCTTATCTGACACTGAAGCTTTCTTT. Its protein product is CASSLSDTEAFF. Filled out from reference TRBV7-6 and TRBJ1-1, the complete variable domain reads GAGVSQSPRYKVTKRGQDVALRCDPISGHVSLYWYRQALGQGPEFLTYFNYEAQQDKSGLPNDRFSAERPEGSISTLTIQRTEQRDSAMYRCASSLSDTEAFFGQGTRLTVV.